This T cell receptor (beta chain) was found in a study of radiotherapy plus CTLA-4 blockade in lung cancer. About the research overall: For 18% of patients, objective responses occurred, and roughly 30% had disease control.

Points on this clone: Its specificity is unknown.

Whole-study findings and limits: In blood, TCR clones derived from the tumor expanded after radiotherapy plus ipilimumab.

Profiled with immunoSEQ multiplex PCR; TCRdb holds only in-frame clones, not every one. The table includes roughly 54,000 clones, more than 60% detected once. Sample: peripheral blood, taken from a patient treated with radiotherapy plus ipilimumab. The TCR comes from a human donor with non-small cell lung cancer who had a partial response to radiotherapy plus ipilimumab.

The chain's CDR3 is CASSLPVGAADNEQFF. The CDR3 nucleotides are TGTGCCAGCAGCTTACCGGTTGGGGCGGCTGACAATGAGCAGTTCTTC. The V and J genes are TRBV7-6 and TRBJ2-1; D perhaps matches TRBD1 (5 bases). Trimming shortened V by 2 bases and J by 5 bases, and 16 bases separated the two germline ends. Germline CDR1 SGHVS, CDR2 FNYEAQ. The CDR3 contains 16 residues. Using reference TRBV7-6 and TRBJ2-1 for the parts outside the CDR3, the full variable domain is GAGVSQSPRYKVTKRGQDVALRCDPISGHVSLYWYRQALGQGPEFLTYFNYEAQQDKSGLPNDRFSAERPEGSISTLTIQRTEQRDSAMYRCASSLPVGAADNEQFFGPGTRLTVL.